Each of the 15 T cell receptor beta chains below was sequenced from the same sample in a study of T cells in Graves' hyperthyroidism and ophthalmopathy. The investigators amplified TCR beta CDR3 regions from RNA transcripts. An initial round of RT-PCR targeting the TCR CDR3 relied on the HTBI primer set. In TCRdb, the multiplex PCR reads were re-called with MiXCR into one record per CDR3 protein. The profile shows a few hundred thousand distinct CDR3 sequences, under 60% of them singletons. Sequences were obtained from peripheral blood or thyroid tissue (not recorded which). These receptor sequences come from an adult woman with Graves' disease, either hyperthyroidism or ophthalmopathy (not recorded which).

This chain connects TRBV12-3 or TRBV12-4 to TRBJ2-6; 7 nucleotides match TRBD1. V shed 4 bases and J 4 bases; nucleotides not matched to a gene: 1. The CDR3 spans 14 residues. CDR3 sequence: CASSYRGGANVLTF. The DNA of the CDR3 is TGTGCCAGCAGTTACAGGGGCGGGGCCAACGTCCTGACTTTC.

The chain is built from TRBV20-1 and TRBJ1-5, with 7 bases matching TRBD1. The CDR3 runs to 12 residues. The germline CDR1 and CDR2 sequences are DFQATT and SNEGSKA (reference sequence). The trim removed 5 bases at V and 15 bases at J, leaving 13 bases unmatched. The CDR3 region has the DNA TGCAGTGCTCTCCGTGGGGGGACAGCTGGGCATTTT. It yields the protein CSALRGGTAGHF.

The J gene is TRBJ1-2, the V gene TRBV10-3; 8 bases fit TRBD1. The junction had 11 bases not matched to a gene; V was cut back by 6 bases and J by 11 bases. Germline CDR1 reads ENHRY; CDR2 reads SYGVKD. The CDR3 is made up of 13 amino acids. The CDR3 sequence: CAIRGGQGASYTF. CDR3 nucleotides: TGTGCCATCAGGGGAGGACAGGGTGCAAGTTACACCTTC.

This sequence joins TRBV29-1 and TRBJ1-6; 10 nucleotides align to TRBD1. The CDR3 extends over 15 amino acids. Germline-derived CDR1 and CDR2 are SQVTM and ANQGSEA. Trimming cost V 8 bases and J 7 bases; bases outside gene matches: 11. CDR3 loop: CSIKHGTGVNSPLHF. DNA of the CDR3: TGCAGCATAAAACATGGGACAGGGGTCAATTCACCCCTCCACTTT.

In its sample, this clonotype was seen many times. The chain carries TRBV27 and TRBJ1-2; D not resolved. This CDR3 region has 10 residues. Germline values: CDR1 MNHEY, CDR2 SMNVEV (reference sequence). V shed 3 bases and J shed 8 bases, with 4 bases lying between them. The CDR3 region is CASSFGGYTF. The CDR3 DNA follows: TGTGCCAGCAGTTTCGGAGGCTACACCTTC.

A few counts support this clonotype. CDR3 loop: CASSPGQHSGANVLTF. CDR3 DNA sequence: TGCGCCAGCAGCCCGGGACAGCACTCTGGGGCCAACGTCCTGACTTTC. V is TRBV10-1 and J is TRBJ2-6; TRBD1 agrees at 7 bases. V shed 6 bases, J shed 0 bases, and the junction held 5 bases outside the gene matches. The length of the CDR3 is 16 residues. The germline V gene has CDR1 WNHNN and CDR2 SYGVQD (reference sequence).

Turning to this clonotype: Germline and junction disagree at one end, which may indicate a read error. The chain carries TRBV13 and TRBJ1-4; perhaps TRBD1 as D (6 bases). The CDR3 is 14 residues long. CDR1 and CDR2 (germline): PRHDT, FYEKMQ (reference sequence). This CDR3 is CASSVGQGHEKLFF. The DNA for the CDR3 is TGTGCCAGCAGCGTAGGTCAGGGGCACGAAAAACTGTTTTTT.

This clonotype was seen a handful of times. V and J are TRBV2 and TRBJ2-2; the D call may be TRBD1 or TRBD2 (7 bases each). Germline assignment: CDR1 SNHLY and CDR2 FYNNEI. The CDR3 covers 14 residues. Trimming removed 8 bases from V and 8 bases from J, with 18 bases in between. The CDR3 is CASGREGADGELFF. In nucleotides, the CDR3 is TGTGCCAGCGGGAGGGAGGGGGCGGATGGGGAGCTGTTTTTT.

The rearrangement links TRBV6-6 to TRBJ1-2; no reliable D call. CDR3 size: 14 residues. CDR1 MNHNY and CDR2 SVGAGI come from the germline V gene (reference sequence). The V gene lost 4 bases and the J gene lost 8 bases, with 17 bases spanning the gap. The CDR3 DNA reads as TGTGCCAGCAGTTCCAACAGTGGAATTGAAGGCTACACCTTC. This codes for CASSSNSGIEGYTF.

V gene TRBV10-3 combines with J gene TRBJ2-7; TRBD1 matches 7 bases. Germline V gives CDR1 ENHRY, CDR2 SYGVKD. The CDR3 consists of 13 residues. Trimming at V came to 6 bases and at J to 5 bases, leaving 7 bases not matched to a gene. The CDR3 loop reads CAIRDRPNDEQYF. CDR3 in DNA: TGTGCCATCAGGGACAGGCCGAACGACGAGCAGTACTTC.

This clonotype has ten or more counts. The chain's CDR3 is CASSQTKETQYF. DNA for the CDR3: TGCGCCAGCAGCCAAACTAAAGAGACCCAGTACTTC. The chain links TRBV4-1 to TRBJ2-5; D gene unclear. CDR3 length equals 12 residues. Germline V lookup: CDR1 MGHRA, CDR2 YSYEKL. V was trimmed by 2 bases and J by 3 bases, leaving 4 bases between them.

This clonotype was seen more than once but under ten times. J is TRBJ1-5 and V is TRBV28; no definite D call. The V gene lost 10 bases and the J gene lost 3 bases, with 16 bases spanning the gap. Germline V gene lookup returns CDR1 MDHEN and CDR2 SYDVKM. This CDR3 contains 14 residues. CDR3 residues: CATKSGALNQPQHF. The CDR3, as DNA: TGTGCCACCAAATCAGGAGCCCTCAATCAGCCCCAGCATTTT.

For this clonotype: Likely a read error: the CDR3 ends without its conserved phenylalanine or tryptophan. The V gene is TRBV7-3, the J gene TRBJ2-5; D gene ambiguous. The CDR3 covers 12 residues. Per germline, CDR1 SGHTA and CDR2 FQGTGA. The V gene lost 2 bases and the J gene lost 4 bases, with 5 bases spanning the gap. The CDR3 coding sequence is TGTGCCAGCAGCTTATGGGTAGAGACCCAGTACCTC. Protein: CASSLWVETQYL.

There are many counts of this clonotype. The V and J genes are TRBV3-1 and TRBJ1-1; TRBD1 agrees at 7 bases. Trimming removed 4 bases from V and 5 bases from J; junction bases left unmatched: 4. CDR3 length equals 13 residues. Germline assignment: CDR1 LGHDT and CDR2 YNNKEL (reference sequence). Here the CDR3 reads CASSRTGETEAFF. CDR3 nucleotides: TGTGCCAGCAGCCGAACAGGGGAGACTGAAGCTTTCTTT.

This clonotype was counted once. No conserved phenylalanine or tryptophan ends this CDR3, so it is likely a read error. The chain joins TRBV2 to TRBJ1-1, with D maybe TRBD1 (6 bases). The CDR3 contains 11 residues. The germline CDR1 and CDR2 sequences are SNHLY and FYNNEI. CDR3 bases: TGTGCCGGCAGGGGCGGGGGGGAAGCTTTCCTT. This codes for CAGRGGGEAFL.